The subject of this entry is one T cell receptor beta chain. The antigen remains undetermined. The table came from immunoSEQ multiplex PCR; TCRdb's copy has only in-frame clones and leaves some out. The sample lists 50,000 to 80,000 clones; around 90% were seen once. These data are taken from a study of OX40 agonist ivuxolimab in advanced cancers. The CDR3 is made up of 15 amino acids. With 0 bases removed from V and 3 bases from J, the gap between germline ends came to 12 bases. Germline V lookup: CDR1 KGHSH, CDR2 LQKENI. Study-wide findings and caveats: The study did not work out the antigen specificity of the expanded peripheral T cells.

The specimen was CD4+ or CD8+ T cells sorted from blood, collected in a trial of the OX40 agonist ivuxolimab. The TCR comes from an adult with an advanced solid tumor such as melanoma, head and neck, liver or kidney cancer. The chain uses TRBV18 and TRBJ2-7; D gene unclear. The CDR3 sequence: CASSPPVSAGYEQYF. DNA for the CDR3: TGTGCCAGCTCACCACCGGTGTCAGCCGGCTACGAGCAGTACTTC.